This T cell receptor (beta chain) originates from a study of OX40 agonist ivuxolimab in advanced cancers. Drawing of blood for sampling happened at baseline, at cycle 4 day 1, and at cycle 7 day 1. Measured with immunoSEQ multiplex PCR; TCRdb has only the in-frame clones, and not every one. The sample shows about 40,000 clones, roughly 81% of them seen only once. Germline CDR1 is SEHNR and CDR2 is FQNEAQ (reference sequence). CDR3 length equals 15 residues. Trimming stripped 7 bases from V and 1 base from J, with 15 bases between. V gene TRBV7-9 combines with J gene TRBJ2-3; no clear D gene. The origin of this receptor is an adult with an advanced solid tumor such as melanoma, head and neck, liver or kidney cancer. This sample comprised CD4+ or CD8+ T cells sorted from blood, obtained in a trial of the OX40 agonist ivuxolimab. The CDR3 loop reads CASTPGSVGTDTQYF. The DNA for the CDR3 is TGTGCCAGCACGCCCGGGTCGGTCGGCACAGATACGCAGTATTTT.